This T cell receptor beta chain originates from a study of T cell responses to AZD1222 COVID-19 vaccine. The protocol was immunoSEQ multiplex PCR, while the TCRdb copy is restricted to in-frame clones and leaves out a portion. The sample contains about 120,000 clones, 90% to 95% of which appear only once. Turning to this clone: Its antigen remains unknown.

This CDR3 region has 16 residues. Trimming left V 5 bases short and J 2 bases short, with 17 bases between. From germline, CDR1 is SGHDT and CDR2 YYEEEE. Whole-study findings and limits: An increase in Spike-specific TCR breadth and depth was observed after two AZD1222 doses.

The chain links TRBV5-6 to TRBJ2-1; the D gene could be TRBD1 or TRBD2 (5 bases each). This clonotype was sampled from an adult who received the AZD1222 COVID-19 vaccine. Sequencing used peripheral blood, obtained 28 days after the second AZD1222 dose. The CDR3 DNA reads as TGTGCCAGCAGTATAACCACTCCGGGGCCCTACAATGAGCAGTTCTTC. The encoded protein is CASSITTPGPYNEQFF.